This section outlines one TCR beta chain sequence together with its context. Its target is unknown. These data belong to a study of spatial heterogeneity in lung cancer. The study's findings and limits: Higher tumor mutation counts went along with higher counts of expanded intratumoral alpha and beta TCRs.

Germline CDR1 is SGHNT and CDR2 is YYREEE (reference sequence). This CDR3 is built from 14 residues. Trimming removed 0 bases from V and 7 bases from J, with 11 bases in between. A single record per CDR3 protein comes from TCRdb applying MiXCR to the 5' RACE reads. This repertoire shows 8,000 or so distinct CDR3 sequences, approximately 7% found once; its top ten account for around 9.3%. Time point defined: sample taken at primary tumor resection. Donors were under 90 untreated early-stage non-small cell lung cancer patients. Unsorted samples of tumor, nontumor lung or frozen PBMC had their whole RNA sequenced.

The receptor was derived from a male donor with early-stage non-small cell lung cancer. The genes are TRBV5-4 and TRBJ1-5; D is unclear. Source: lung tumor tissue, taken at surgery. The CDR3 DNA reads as TGTGCCAGCAGCTTGGGGGTGACGGGACAGCCCCAGCATTTT. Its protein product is CASSLGVTGQPQHF.